This TCR beta chain was sequenced during a study of cytomegalovirus exposure and HLA in healthy donors. At the level of the study: From HLA-typed donors, an early data release held 70 million to 100 million unique TCRs.

The CDR3 covers 14 residues. The germline gives CDR1 KGHSH, CDR2 LQKENI. Trimming stripped 6 bases from V and 3 bases from J, with 14 bases between. PCR was performed using 60 Vbeta and 13 Jbeta primers. Generated by immunoSEQ multiplex PCR, the TCRdb table keeps only in-frame clones and is missing some. Its clone listing holds some 130,000 clones. V gene TRBV18 combines with J gene TRBJ1-1; D may be TRBD1 (5 bases). The material sequenced was PBMCs. The receptor was derived from a woman between 55 and 75 years old in good health and CMV-seronegative. The CDR3 sequence is CASSTTSRDTEAFF. The DNA of the CDR3 is TGTGCCAGCTCCACTACCTCCAGGGACACTGAAGCTTTCTTT.